These 4 T cell receptor beta chains were sequenced from one sample in a study of blood T cell repertoires in COVID-19. TCRdb keeps only in-frame clones here, not all; method: immunoSEQ multiplex PCR. The sample shows about 150,000 clones, around 84% of them seen only once. The specimen sequenced was PBMCs or T cells enriched from blood (not recorded which). Receptor source: a middle-aged man who had recovered from COVID-19.

This chain uses TRBV3-1 (or the pseudogene TRBV3-2) with TRBJ1-1; 8 bases map to TRBD1. In germline, CDR1 is LGHDT, CDR2 YNNKEL (reference sequence). The CDR3 consists of 15 residues. Germline trimming cut 4 bases from V and 6 bases from J; bases unmatched to any gene: 10. CDR3 coding DNA: TGTGCCAGCAGCCCGACGGAGACAGGGGTCCCTGAAGCTTTCTTT. Amino acid sequence: CASSPTETGVPEAFF.

V and J are TRBV2 and TRBJ2-1, with 7 bases lining up with TRBD2. V dropped 6 bases and J dropped 2; count of bases not matched to a gene: 10. Germline V gene lookup returns CDR1 SNHLY and CDR2 FYNNEI. The CDR3 sequence is 16 residues long. The DNA for the CDR3 is TGTGCCAGCAGATGGAGCGGGGACCCCCCCTACAATGAGCAGTTCTTC. Translated: CASRWSGDPPYNEQFF.

In DNA, the CDR3 is TGCGCCACCCTCCTAATATCCGGGGAGCTGTTTTTT. Translated, it gives CATLLISGELFF. The genes are TRBV5-1 and TRBJ2-2; D unresolved. In germline, CDR1 is SGHRS, CDR2 YFSETQ. V lost 9 bases to trimming and J lost 6 bases, with 12 bases between them. This CDR3 spans 12 amino acids.

The rearrangement joins TRBV5-6 to TRBJ1-1; D unresolved. Germline loops: CDR1 SGHDT, CDR2 YYEEEE. The CDR3 loop spans 15 amino acids. Trimming cost V 6 bases and J 5 bases, with 20 bases left between them. CDR3 sequence reads: CASTTFGSGRTEAFF. CDR3 in DNA: TGTGCCAGCACCACATTCGGGTCCGGGAGGACTGAAGCTTTCTTT.